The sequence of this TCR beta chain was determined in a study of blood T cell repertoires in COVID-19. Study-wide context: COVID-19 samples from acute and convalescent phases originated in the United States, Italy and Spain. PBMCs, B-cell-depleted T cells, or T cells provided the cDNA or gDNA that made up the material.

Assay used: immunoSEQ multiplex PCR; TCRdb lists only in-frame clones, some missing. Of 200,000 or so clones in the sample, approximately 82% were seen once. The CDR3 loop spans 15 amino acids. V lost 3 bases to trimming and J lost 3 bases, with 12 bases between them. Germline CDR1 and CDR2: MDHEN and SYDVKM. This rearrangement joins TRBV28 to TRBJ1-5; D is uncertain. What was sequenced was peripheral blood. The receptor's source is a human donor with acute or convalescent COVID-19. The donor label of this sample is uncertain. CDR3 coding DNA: TGTGCCAGCAGTTTCAGAGGGTTCGACAATCAGCCCCAGCATTTT. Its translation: CASSFRGFDNQPQHF.